This T cell receptor beta chain was retrieved from a study of T-cell reconstitution after alpha-beta-depleted transplantation in children. Findings and limits, study-wide: Several hundred expanded graft clones reportedly supplied alpha-beta T cells about two months after transplant. T cells produced anew were the main source of T-cell counts and diversity one year after transplant.

Molecular barcoding with unique molecular identifiers was used for the TCRbeta library. TCRdb re-derived calls from the PCR reads in MiXCR, one entry per CDR3 protein. This sample carries approximately 800,000 distinct CDR3 sequences, about 15% of them seen once, and the ten largest clones take approximately 4.5%. This CDR3 has 12 residues. Trimming took 4 bases from V and 2 from J, leaving 9 bases between them. Germline CDR1 and CDR2: SQVTM and ANQGSEA. In its sample, this clonotype was seen a few times. The antigen remains unidentified. The J gene is TRBJ2-7, the V gene TRBV29-1; D gene ambiguous. The sequenced sample was PBMCs, mostly from graft donor cells, obtained 360 days after TCRalphabeta/CD19-depleted stem cell transplant. The receptor comes from a male patient between 5 and 17 years old who had a stem cell transplant for acute lymphoblastic leukemia, so the T cells may come from the graft donor. The DNA of the CDR3 is TGCAGCGTTGCCTTGTCACCCTACGAGCAGTACTTC. Translated, it gives CSVALSPYEQYF.